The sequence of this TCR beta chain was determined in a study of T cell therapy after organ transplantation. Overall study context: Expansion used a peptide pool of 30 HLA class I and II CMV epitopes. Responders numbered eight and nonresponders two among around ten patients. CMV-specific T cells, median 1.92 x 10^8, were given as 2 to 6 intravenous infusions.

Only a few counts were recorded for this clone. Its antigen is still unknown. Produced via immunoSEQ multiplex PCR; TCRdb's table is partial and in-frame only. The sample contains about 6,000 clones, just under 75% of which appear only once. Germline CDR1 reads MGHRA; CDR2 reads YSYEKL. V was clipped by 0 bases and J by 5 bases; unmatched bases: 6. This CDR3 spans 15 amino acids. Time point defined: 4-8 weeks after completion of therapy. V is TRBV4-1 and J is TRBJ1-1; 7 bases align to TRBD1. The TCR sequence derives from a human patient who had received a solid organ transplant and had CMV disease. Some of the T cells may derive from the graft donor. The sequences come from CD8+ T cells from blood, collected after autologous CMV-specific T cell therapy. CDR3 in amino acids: CASSQDGTEGTEAFF. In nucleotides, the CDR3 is TGCGCCAGCAGCCAAGACGGGACAGAGGGTACTGAAGCTTTCTTT.